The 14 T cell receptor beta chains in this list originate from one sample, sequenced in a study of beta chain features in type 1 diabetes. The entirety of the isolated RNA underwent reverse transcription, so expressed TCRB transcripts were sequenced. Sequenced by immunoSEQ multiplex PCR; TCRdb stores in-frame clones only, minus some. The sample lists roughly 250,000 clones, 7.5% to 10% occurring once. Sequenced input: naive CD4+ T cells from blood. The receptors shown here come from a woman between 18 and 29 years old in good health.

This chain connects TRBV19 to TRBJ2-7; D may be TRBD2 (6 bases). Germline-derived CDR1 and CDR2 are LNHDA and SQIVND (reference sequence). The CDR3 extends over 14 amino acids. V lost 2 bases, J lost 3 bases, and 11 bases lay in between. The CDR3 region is CASSIRGYLYEQYF. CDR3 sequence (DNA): TGTGCCAGTAGTATACGGGGGTACCTCTACGAGCAGTACTTC.

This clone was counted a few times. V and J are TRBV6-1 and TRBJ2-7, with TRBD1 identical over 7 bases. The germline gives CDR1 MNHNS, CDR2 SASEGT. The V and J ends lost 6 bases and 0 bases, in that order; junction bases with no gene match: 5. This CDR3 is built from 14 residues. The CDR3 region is CASSRQGSSYEQYF. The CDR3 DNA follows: TGTGCCAGCAGCAGACAGGGTTCCTCCTACGAGCAGTACTTC.

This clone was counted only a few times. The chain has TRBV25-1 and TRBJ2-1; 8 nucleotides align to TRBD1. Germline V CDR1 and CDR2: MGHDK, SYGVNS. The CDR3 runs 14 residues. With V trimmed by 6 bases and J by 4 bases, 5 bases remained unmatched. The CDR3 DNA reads TGTGCCAGCAGGGCAGGGGGCTGGTACAATGAGCAGTTCTTC. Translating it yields CASRAGGWYNEQFF.

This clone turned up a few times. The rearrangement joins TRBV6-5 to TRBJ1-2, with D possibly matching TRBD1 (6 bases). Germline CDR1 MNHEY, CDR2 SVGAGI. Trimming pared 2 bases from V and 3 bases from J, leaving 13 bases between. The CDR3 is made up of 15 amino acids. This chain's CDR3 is CASSYPPGVDYGYTF. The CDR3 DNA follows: TGTGCCAGCAGTTACCCCCCAGGGGTGGACTATGGCTACACCTTC.

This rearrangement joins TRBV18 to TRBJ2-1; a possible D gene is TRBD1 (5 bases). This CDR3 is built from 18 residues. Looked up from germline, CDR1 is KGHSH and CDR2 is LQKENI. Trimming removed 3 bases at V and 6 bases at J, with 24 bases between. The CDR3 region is CASSPLRQGSVLPNEQFF. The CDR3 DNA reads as TGTGCCAGCTCACCCCTGAGGCAGGGTTCAGTACTGCCCAATGAGCAGTTCTTC.

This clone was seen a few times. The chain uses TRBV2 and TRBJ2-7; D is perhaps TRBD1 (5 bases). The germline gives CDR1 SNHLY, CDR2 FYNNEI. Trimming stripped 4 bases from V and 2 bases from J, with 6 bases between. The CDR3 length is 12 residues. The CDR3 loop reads CASSGQPYEQYF. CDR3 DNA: TGTGCCAGCAGTGGACAGCCCTACGAGCAGTACTTC.

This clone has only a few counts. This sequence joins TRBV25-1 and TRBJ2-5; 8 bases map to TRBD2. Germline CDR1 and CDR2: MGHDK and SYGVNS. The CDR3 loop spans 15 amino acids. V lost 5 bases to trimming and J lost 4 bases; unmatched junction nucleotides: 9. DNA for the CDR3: TGTGCCAGCAGTTCCCAGCGGGAGTATCCAGAGACCCAGTACTTC. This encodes CASSSQREYPETQYF.

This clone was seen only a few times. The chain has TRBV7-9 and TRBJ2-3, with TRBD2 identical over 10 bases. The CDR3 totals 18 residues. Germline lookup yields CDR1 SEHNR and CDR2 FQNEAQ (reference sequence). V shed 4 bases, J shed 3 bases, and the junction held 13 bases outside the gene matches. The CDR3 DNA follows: TGTGCCAGCAGCTCAGCTAGCGGGGGTCCCACCCCTACAGATACGCAGTATTTT. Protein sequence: CASSSASGGPTPTDTQYF. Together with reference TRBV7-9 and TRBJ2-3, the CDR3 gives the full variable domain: DTGVSQNPRHKITKRGQNVTFRCDPISEHNRLYWYRQTLGQGPEFLTYFQNEAQLEKSRLLSDRFSAERPKGSFSTLEIQRTEQGDSAMYLCASSSASGGPTPTDTQYFGPGTRLTVL.

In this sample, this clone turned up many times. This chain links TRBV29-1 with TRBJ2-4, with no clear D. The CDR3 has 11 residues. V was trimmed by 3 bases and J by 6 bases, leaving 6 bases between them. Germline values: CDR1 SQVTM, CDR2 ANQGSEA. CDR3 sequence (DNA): TGCAGCGTTGAGACGGGAAACATTCAGTACTTC. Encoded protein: CSVETGNIQYF.

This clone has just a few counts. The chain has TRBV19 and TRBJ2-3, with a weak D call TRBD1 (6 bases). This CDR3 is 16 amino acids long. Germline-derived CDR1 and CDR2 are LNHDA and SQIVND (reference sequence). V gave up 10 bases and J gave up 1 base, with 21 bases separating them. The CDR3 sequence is CATKGWGRGRTDTQYF. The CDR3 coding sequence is TGTGCCACCAAGGGTTGGGGCAGGGGCCGCACAGATACGCAGTATTTT. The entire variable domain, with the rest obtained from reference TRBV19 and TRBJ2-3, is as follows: DGGITQSPKYLFRKEGQNVTLSCEQNLNHDAMYWYRQDPGQGLRLIYYSQIVNDFQKGDIAEGYSVSREKKESFPLTVTSAQKNPTAFYLCATKGWGRGRTDTQYFGPGTRLTVL.

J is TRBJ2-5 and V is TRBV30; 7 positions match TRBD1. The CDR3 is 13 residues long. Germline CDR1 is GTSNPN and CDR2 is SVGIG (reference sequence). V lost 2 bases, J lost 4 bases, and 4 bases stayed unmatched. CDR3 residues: CAWSPGGRETQYF. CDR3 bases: TGTGCCTGGAGTCCAGGGGGTCGAGAGACCCAGTACTTC.

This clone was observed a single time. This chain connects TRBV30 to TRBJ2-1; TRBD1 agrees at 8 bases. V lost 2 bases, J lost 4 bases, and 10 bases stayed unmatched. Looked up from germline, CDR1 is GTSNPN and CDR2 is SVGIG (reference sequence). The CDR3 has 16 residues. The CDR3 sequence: CAWSIRTGSGYNEQFF. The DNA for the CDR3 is TGTGCCTGGAGTATCCGGACAGGGAGTGGGTACAATGAGCAGTTCTTC.

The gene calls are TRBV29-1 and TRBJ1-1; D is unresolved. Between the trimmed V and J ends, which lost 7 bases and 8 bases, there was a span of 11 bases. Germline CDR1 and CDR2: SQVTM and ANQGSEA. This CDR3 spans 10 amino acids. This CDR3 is CSADTQEAFF. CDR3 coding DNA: TGCAGCGCTGACACCCAGGAAGCTTTCTTT.

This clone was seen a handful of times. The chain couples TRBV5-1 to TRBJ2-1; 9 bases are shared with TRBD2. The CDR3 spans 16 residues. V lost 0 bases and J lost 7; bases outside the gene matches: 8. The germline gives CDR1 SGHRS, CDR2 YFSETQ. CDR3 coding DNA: TGCGCCAGCAGCTTGGGTGCTAGCGGGATGTTGAATGAGCAGTTCTTC. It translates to CASSLGASGMLNEQFF.